This T cell receptor beta chain is drawn from a study of somatic mutations in cytotoxic T cells in rheumatoid arthritis. Study-wide results and caveats: Measurement of CD8+ T-cell clonality revealed no significant difference between rheumatoid arthritis patients and age-matched healthy controls.

The V gene lost 1 base and the J gene lost 10 bases, with 13 bases spanning the gap. CDR1 is GTSNPN, CDR2 SVGIG, per germline (reference sequence). The CDR3 is 12 amino acids. Of note for this clone: Its antigen is undetermined.

Method: immunoSEQ multiplex PCR; TCRdb's copy keeps in-frame clones and lacks some. The sample includes 15,000 or so clones, 82% of them seen just once. This receptor was obtained from an adult with rheumatoid arthritis. The V call is TRBV30, the J call TRBJ1-1; D uncertain. The source material was CD8+ T cells sorted from blood. DNA for the CDR3: TGTGCCTGGAGTGGTACGCCCTCTGTAGCTTTCTTT. Protein: CAWSGTPSVAFF.